This T cell receptor (beta chain) was identified during a study of blood T cell repertoires in COVID-19. On the study more broadly: Sites in the United States, Italy and Spain provided acute and convalescent COVID-19 samples. The analysed material was cDNA or gDNA that came from T cells, B-cell-depleted T cells, or PBMCs.

Original methodology: How many nucleated cells were present was estimated from reference gene primer amplification. Repertoires were generated with immunoSEQ multiplex PCR, while TCRdb's copy carries only in-frame clones and drops some. Clone size and the V and J calls come from that table; the DNA yielded D and trimming. The repertoire holds under 300,000 clones, with around four fifths as singletons. Germline V gene data show CDR1 as SGHTA and CDR2 as FQGNSA. V trimming: 4 bases; J trimming: 4 bases; junction bases outside the gene matches: 5. This CDR3 is built from 15 residues. The chain links TRBV7-2 to TRBJ2-1; TRBD2 aligns across 9 bases. The sequence derives from a man aged 55 to 69 who had recovered from COVID-19. Sequencing used peripheral blood. The CDR3 loop reads CASSSREGPYNEQFF. DNA of the CDR3: TGTGCCAGCAGCTCGCGGGAGGGCCCTTACAATGAGCAGTTCTTC.